This T cell receptor (beta chain) appears in the sequencing data of a study of cytomegalovirus exposure and HLA in healthy donors. Primers: 60 Vbeta forward and 13 Jbeta reverse. Original analysis: In a later analysis, of 79 million or so unique beta chains, roughly 9.9 million appeared in at least two donors. Data came from immunoSEQ multiplex PCR; TCRdb stores just in-frame clones and leaves some out. The D gene and trimming were derived from the DNA, and the V and J assignments and clone size from that table. In the table there are roughly 130,000 clones, 74% of which are singletons. CDR1 and CDR2 (germline): MDHEN, SYDVKM. The CDR3 loop spans 15 amino acids. With 3 bases clipped from V and 9 bases from J, the junction kept 8 bases outside the gene matches.

The chain employs TRBV28 and TRBJ1-6; TRBD1 matches at 7 bases. The source of this sequence is a man between 18 and 29 years old in good health and CMV-seropositive. Specimen: PBMCs. Written as DNA, the CDR3 is TGTGCCAGCAGTTTCCCAGGGGGGTTTGGTTCACCCCTCCACTTT. Translation: CASSFPGGFGSPLHF.